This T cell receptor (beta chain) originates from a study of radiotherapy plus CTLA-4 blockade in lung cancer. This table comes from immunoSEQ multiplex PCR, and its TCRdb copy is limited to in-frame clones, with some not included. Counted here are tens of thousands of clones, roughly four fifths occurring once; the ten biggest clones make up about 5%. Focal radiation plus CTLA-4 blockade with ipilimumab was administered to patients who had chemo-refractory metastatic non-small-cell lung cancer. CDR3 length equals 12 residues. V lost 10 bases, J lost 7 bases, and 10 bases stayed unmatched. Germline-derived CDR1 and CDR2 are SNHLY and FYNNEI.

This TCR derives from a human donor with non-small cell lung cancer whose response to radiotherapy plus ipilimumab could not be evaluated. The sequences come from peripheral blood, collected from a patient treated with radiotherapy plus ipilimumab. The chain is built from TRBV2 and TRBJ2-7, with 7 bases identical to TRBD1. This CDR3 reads CATRDSSREQYF. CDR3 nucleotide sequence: TGTGCCACCCGGGACAGCTCTAGAGAGCAGTACTTC.